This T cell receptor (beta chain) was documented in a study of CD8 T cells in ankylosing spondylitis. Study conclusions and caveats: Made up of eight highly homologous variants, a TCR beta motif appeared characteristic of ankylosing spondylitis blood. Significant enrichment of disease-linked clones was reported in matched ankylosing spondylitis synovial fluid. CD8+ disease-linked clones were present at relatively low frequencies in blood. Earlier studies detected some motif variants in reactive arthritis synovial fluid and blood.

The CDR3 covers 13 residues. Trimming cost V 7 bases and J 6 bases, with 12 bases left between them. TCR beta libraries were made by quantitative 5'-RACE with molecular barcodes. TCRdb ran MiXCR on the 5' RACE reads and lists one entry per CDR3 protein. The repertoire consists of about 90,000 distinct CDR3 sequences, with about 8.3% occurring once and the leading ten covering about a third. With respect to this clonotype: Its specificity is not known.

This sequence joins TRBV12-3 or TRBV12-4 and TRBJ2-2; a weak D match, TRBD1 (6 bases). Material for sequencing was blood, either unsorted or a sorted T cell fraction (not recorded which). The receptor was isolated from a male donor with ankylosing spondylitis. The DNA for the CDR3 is TGTGCCAGCAAAGATCCAGGGGCCGGGGAGCTGTTTTTT. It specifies CASKDPGAGELFF.